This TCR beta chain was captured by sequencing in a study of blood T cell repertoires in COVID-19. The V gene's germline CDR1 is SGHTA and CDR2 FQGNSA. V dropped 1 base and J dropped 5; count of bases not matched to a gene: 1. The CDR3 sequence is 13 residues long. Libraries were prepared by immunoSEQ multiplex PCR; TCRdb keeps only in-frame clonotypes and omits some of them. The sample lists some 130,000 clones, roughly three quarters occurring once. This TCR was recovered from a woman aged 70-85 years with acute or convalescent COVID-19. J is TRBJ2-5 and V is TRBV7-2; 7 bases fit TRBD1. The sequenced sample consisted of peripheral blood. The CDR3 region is CASSLVRGETQYF. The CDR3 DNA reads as TGTGCCAGCAGCTTAGTCAGGGGGGAGACCCAGTACTTC. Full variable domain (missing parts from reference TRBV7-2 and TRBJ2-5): GAGVSQSPSNKVTEKGKDVELRCDPISGHTALYWYRQSLGQGLEFLIYFQGNSAPDKSGLPSDRFSAERTGGSVSTLTIQRTQQEDSAVYLCASSLVRGETQYFGPGTRLLVL.